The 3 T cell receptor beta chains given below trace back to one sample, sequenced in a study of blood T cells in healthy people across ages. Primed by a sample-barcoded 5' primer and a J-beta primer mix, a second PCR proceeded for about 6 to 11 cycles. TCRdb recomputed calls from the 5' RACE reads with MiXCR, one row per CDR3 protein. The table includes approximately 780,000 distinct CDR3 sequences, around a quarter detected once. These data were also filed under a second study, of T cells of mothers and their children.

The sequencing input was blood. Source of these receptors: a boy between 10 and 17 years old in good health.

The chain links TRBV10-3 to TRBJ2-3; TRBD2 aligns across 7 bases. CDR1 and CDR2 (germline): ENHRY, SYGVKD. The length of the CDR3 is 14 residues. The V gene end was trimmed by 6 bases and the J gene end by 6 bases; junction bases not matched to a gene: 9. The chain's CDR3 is CAISATTSADTQYF. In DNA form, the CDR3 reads TGTGCCATCAGCGCCACCACTAGCGCGGATACGCAGTATTTT.

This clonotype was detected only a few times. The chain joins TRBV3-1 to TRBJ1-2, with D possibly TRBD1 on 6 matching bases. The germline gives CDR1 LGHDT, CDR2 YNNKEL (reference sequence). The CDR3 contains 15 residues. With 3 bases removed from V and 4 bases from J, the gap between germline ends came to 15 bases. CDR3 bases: TGTGCCAGCAGCCAGTCAACAGGGCAAGGCTATGGCTACACCTTC. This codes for CASSQSTGQGYGYTF.

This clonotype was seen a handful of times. This CDR3 is CSAGDWNTEAFF. In nucleotides, the CDR3 is TGCAGTGCTGGCGACTGGAACACTGAAGCTTTCTTT. The chain combines TRBV20-1 with TRBJ1-1; D call uncertain. V was shortened by 5 bases and J by 1 base, with 8 bases between the two germline ends. The germline gives CDR1 DFQATT, CDR2 SNEGSKA (reference sequence). This CDR3 comprises 12 residues.